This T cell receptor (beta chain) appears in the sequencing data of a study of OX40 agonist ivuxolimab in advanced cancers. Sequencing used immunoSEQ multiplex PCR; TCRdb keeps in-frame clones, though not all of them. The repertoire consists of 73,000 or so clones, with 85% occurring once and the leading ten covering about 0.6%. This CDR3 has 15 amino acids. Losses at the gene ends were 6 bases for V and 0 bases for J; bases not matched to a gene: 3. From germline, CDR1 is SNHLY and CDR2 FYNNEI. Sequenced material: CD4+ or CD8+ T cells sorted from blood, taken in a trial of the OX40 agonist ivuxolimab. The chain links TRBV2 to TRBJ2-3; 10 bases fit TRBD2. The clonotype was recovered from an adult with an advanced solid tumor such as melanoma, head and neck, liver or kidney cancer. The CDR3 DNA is TGTGCCAGCAGGAAACTAGCGGGGAGCACAGATACGCAGTATTTT. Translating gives CASRKLAGSTDTQYF.